This record looks at one T cell receptor (beta chain) sequence and its context. Its antigen is as yet unknown. This CDR3 is built from 14 residues. The V end lost 2 bases, the J end lost 5 bases, and 12 bases lay between the germline ends. Germline loops: CDR1 SEHNR, CDR2 FQNEAQ (reference sequence). The data stem from a study of immune evolution from preneoplasia to lung adenocarcinoma. Sequenced by immunoSEQ multiplex PCR; TCRdb stores in-frame clones only, minus some. The sample has about 6,500 clones; around 70% are singletons. Two lung cancer pathologists independently confirmed each histologic diagnosis. Study-wide points: Clonality was highest in normal lung, lower in later-stage lesions apparently. KRAS-mutant nodules had the highest T cell clonality.

Material for sequencing was FFPE lung adenocarcinoma in situ tissue. The source of this sequence is a donor at least 70 years old with lung adenocarcinoma. The chain carries TRBV7-9 and TRBJ2-5; unclear D gene. CDR3 protein: CASSLSLGFETQYF. The CDR3 nucleotides are TGTGCCAGCAGCTTATCCCTCGGGTTTGAGACCCAGTACTTC.